This TCR beta chain stems from a study of control samples from healthy donors and cancer patients. Produced via immunoSEQ multiplex PCR; TCRdb's table is partial and in-frame only. Of some 410,000 clones listed, approximately 92% were seen once; the top ten hold approximately 6.3%. Germline V lookup: CDR1 SGHTA, CDR2 FQGTGA. This CDR3 is built from 15 residues. V shed 3 bases, J shed 7 bases, and the junction held 11 bases outside the gene matches. This clone was detected only a few times. V usage is TRBV7-3 and J usage is TRBJ2-5, with 7 bases that match TRBD2. The receptor was isolated from a man in his forties with head and neck cancer. Sequencing input: PBMCs. The CDR3 sequence: CASSFFPSGRGTQYF. For the CDR3, the DNA is TGTGCCAGCAGCTTCTTTCCTAGCGGAAGGGGGACCCAGTACTTC.